The 16 T cell receptor beta chains below come from one sample, sequenced in a study of blood T cell repertoires in COVID-19. This table comes from immunoSEQ multiplex PCR, and its TCRdb copy is limited to in-frame clones, with some not included. The data show over 150,000 clones, approximately 84% seen once. The specimen sequenced was PBMCs or T cells enriched from blood (not recorded which). The receptors come from a woman aged 45-60 years who had recovered from COVID-19.

This chain uses TRBV7-9 with TRBJ2-7; D is ambiguous. From germline, CDR1 is SEHNR and CDR2 FQNEAQ (reference sequence). Trimming stripped 2 bases from V and 2 bases from J, with 13 bases between. The CDR3 totals 15 residues. The chain's CDR3 is CASSLLEVSPYEQYF. In nucleotides, the CDR3 is TGTGCCAGCAGCTTACTTGAGGTCTCCCCCTACGAGCAGTACTTC.

The V gene is TRBV2, the J gene TRBJ1-6, with TRBD1 as a possible D gene (6 bases). There are 13 residues in the CDR3. Germline values: CDR1 SNHLY, CDR2 FYNNEI. Trimming took off 7 bases at V and 4 bases at J, with 8 bases between the two ends. The CDR3 DNA reads TGTGCCAGCAATCAGGGGTATAATTCACCCCTCCACTTT. Encoded protein: CASNQGYNSPLHF.

This clone was seen more than once but under ten times. The chain recombines TRBV6-2 or TRBV6-3 with TRBJ1-2; D is unresolved. The CDR3 contains 17 residues. Germline CDR1 reads MNHEY; CDR2 reads SVGEGT. The ends were cut back, 3 bases at V and 6 bases at J, with 23 bases in the middle. CDR3 sequence (DNA): TGTGCCAGCAGTTATGGGAAAATACGGGCGGGAGTGGATGGCTACACCTTC. Its protein is CASSYGKIRAGVDGYTF.

This CDR3 is CSAGGQGAPDTQYF. In nucleotides, the CDR3 is TGCAGCGCCGGGGGACAGGGGGCTCCAGATACGCAGTATTTT. The gene calls are TRBV29-1 and TRBJ2-3; the match to TRBD1 covers 12 bases. This CDR3 is 14 amino acids long. V trimming: 7 bases; J trimming: 4 bases; junction bases outside the gene matches: 6. Germline CDR1 and CDR2: SQVTM and ANQGSEA.

The chain couples TRBV15 to TRBJ1-6; 9 bases are shared with TRBD1. The CDR3 contains 18 residues. V dropped 3 bases and J dropped 2; count of bases not matched to a gene: 8. Germline CDR1 and CDR2: LNHNV and YYDKDF (reference sequence). In DNA, the CDR3 is TGTGCCACCAGCAGCTACCGACAGGGGGGTGCCTATAATTCACCCCTCCACTTT. It specifies CATSSYRQGGAYNSPLHF.

V is TRBV5-4 and J is TRBJ1-1, with 7 bases matching TRBD1. Per the germline V gene, CDR1 is SGHNT and CDR2 is YYREEE (reference sequence). J lost 1 base, V lost 4 bases, and 7 bases had no gene match. The CDR3 runs to 15 residues. The CDR3 is CASSRPGTENTEAFF. The CDR3 DNA reads TGTGCCAGCAGCCGACCAGGGACAGAGAACACTGAAGCTTTCTTT.

This clone was seen a single time. The gene calls are TRBV5-1 and TRBJ1-5; the match to TRBD1 covers 9 bases. Germline V gene sequence: CDR1 SGHRS, CDR2 YFSETQ. V gave up 3 bases and J gave up 4 bases; unmatched junction bases: 5. CDR3 size: 15 residues. The DNA for the CDR3 is TGCGCCAGCAGCTCAGGGGACAGGGAAAATCAGCCCCAGCATTTT. Protein sequence: CASSSGDRENQPQHF.

The CDR3 spells CASSQPRTGLVDNSPLHF. In nucleotides, the CDR3 is TGTGCCAGCAGCCAACCTAGGACAGGGCTGGTTGATAATTCACCCCTCCACTTT. The rearrangement links TRBV7-9 to TRBJ1-6; 8 bases map to TRBD1. CDR1 and CDR2 from the germline V gene are SEHNR and FQNEAQ (reference sequence). With 5 bases clipped from V and 5 bases from J, the junction kept 14 bases outside the gene matches. The CDR3 totals 18 residues.

J is TRBJ1-1 and V is TRBV5-6; D gene unclear. CDR3 size: 10 residues. Germline V gives CDR1 SGHDT, CDR2 YYEEEE. Trimming cost V 9 bases and J 3 bases, with 6 bases left between them. The CDR3 spells CATPDTEAFF. The CDR3 bases are TGTGCCACCCCGGACACTGAAGCTTTCTTT. The whole variable domain, filled in from reference TRBV5-6 and TRBJ1-1, reads DAGVTQSPTHLIKTRGQQVTLRCSPKSGHDTVSWYQQALGQGPQFIFQYYEEEERQRGNFPDRFSGHQFPNYSSELNVNALLLGDSALYLCATPDTEAFFGQGTRLTVV.

V gene TRBV5-1 combines with J gene TRBJ2-1; 10 bases match TRBD1. Germline CDR1 is SGHRS and CDR2 is YFSETQ. The CDR3 loop spans 16 amino acids. With V trimmed by 4 bases and J by 7 bases, 11 bases remained unmatched. CDR3 sequence reads: CASSRTGTGARNEQFF. In DNA, the CDR3 is TGCGCCAGCAGCCGAACCGGGACAGGGGCGAGAAATGAGCAGTTCTTC.

A note on this clone: Compared with germline, one end of the junction differs, possibly owing to a read error. The rearrangement joins TRBV5-6 to TRBJ1-2; TRBD1 aligns across 10 bases. Germline V gene lookup returns CDR1 SGHDT and CDR2 YYEEEE. CDR3 length: 15 amino acids. CDR3 sequence reads: CASRLGQGTHYGYTF. In DNA form, the CDR3 reads TGTGCCAGCAGGTTGGGACAGGGGACCCACTATGGCTACACCTTC.

On this clone: At one end the junction does not follow the germline gene, possibly because of a read error. The rearrangement uses TRBV7-7 and TRBJ2-5; 9 bases line up with TRBD1. Germline-derived CDR1 and CDR2 are SSHAT and FNYEAQ (reference sequence). This CDR3 contains 14 residues. The CDR3 DNA reads as TGTGCTAGCAGCTCCGGGACAGGGCTAGAGACCCAGTACTTC. Translated, it gives CASSSGTGLETQYF.

The chain links TRBV4-1 to TRBJ2-1, with 11 positions matching TRBD2. Germline V gene lookup returns CDR1 MGHRA and CDR2 YSYEKL. V dropped 5 bases and J dropped 5; count of bases not matched to a gene: 8. The CDR3 is 16 residues long. The CDR3 nucleotides are TGCGCCAGCAGCTCAGTCCCGGGACTAGCGGACAATGAGCAGTTCTTC. It encodes CASSSVPGLADNEQFF.

The V and J genes are TRBV4-1 and TRBJ2-2, with D possibly matching TRBD2 (6 bases). The length of the CDR3 is 16 residues. Trimming removed 0 bases from V and 2 bases from J, with 10 bases in between. Germline V CDR1 and CDR2: MGHRA, YSYEKL. The CDR3 loop is CASSQDSSGNTGELFF. CDR3 sequence (DNA): TGCGCCAGCAGCCAAGATAGTAGCGGAAACACCGGGGAGCTGTTTTTT.

The rearrangement uses TRBV5-1 and TRBJ1-4; D possibly corresponds to TRBD1 (6 bases). CDR3 size: 15 residues. The germline CDR1 and CDR2 sequences are SGHRS and YFSETQ. V lost 4 bases to trimming and J lost 0 bases, with 10 bases between them. The CDR3 DNA reads as TGCGCCAGCAGCCAGACAGGCTCAACTAATGAAAAACTGTTTTTT. Translation: CASSQTGSTNEKLFF.

This clone has a single count. The chain links TRBV3-1 (or the pseudogene TRBV3-2) to TRBJ1-1; 10 nucleotides line up with TRBD1. The V gene end was trimmed by 0 bases and the J gene end by 4 bases; junction bases not matched to a gene: 5. This CDR3 spans 16 amino acids. Looked up from germline, CDR1 is LGHDT and CDR2 is YNNKEL (reference sequence). CDR3 sequence reads: CASSQDRRTGGTEAFF. The CDR3 DNA sequence: TGTGCCAGCAGCCAAGATCGAAGGACAGGGGGCACTGAAGCTTTCTTT.